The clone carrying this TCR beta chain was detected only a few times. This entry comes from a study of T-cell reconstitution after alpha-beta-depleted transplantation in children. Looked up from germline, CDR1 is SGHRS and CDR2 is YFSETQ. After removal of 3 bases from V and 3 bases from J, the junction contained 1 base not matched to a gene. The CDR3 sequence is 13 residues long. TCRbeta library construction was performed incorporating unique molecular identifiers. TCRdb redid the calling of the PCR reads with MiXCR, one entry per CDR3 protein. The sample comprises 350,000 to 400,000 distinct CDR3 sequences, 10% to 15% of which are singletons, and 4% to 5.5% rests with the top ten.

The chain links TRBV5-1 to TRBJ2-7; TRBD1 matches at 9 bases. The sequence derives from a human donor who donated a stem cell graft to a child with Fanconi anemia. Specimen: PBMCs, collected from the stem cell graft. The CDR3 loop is CASSWGQGYEQYV. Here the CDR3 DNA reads TGCGCCAGCAGCTGGGGACAGGGCTACGAGCAGTACGTC.